The 21 T cell receptor beta chains below come from one sample, sequenced in a study of graft-versus-host responses after intestinal transplantation. Sequencing used immunoSEQ multiplex PCR; TCRdb keeps in-frame clones, though not all of them. The data show some 110,000 clones, just under 95% seen once. No antigen has been identified for these receptors. The sequenced sample was unstimulated CD8+ T cells sorted from spleen or lymph node cells, obtained before transplant. These receptors originate from a human donor who was the organ donor for an intestinal transplant.

The V gene is TRBV6-1, the J gene TRBJ2-5; 9 positions match TRBD2. Matching the DNA end better, TRBJ2-7 makes the J call doubtful. The germline CDR1 and CDR2 sequences are MNHNS and SASEGT. This CDR3 is built from 15 residues. The CDR3 sequence: CASSYSGSRPGEQYF. The CDR3 bases are TGTGCCAGCAGCTATAGCGGGAGTAGGCCGGGCGAGCAGTACTTC.

J is TRBJ2-1 and V is TRBV2; 14 positions match TRBD2. The CDR3 has 20 amino acids. Trimming at V came to 2 bases and at J to 0 bases, leaving 9 bases not matched to a gene. Germline loops: CDR1 SNHLY, CDR2 FYNNEI. The CDR3 loop reads CASSEIPGTSGSTSYNEQFF. CDR3 DNA: TGTGCCAGCAGTGAAATCCCCGGGACTAGCGGGAGTACCTCCTACAATGAGCAGTTCTTC.

V and J are TRBV27 and TRBJ2-1, with 11 bases lining up with TRBD2. This CDR3 region has 15 residues. The germline V gene encodes CDR1 MNHEY and CDR2 SMNVEV (reference sequence). The trim removed 6 bases at V and 4 bases at J, leaving 5 bases unmatched. CDR3 in DNA: TGTGCCAGCAGCCTAACTAGCGGGGGATACAATGAGCAGTTCTTC. Translation gives CASSLTSGGYNEQFF.

The gene calls are TRBV4-1 and TRBJ1-6; D may be TRBD1 (5 bases). Germline lookup yields CDR1 MGHRA and CDR2 YSYEKL. The CDR3 sequence is 17 residues long. V was clipped by 0 bases and J by 1 base, with 10 bases between them. The CDR3 loop reads CASSQDGGASYNSPLHF. CDR3 DNA: TGCGCCAGCAGCCAAGATGGCGGGGCTTCCTATAATTCACCCCTCCACTTT.

This clone has a single count. The chain uses TRBV5-4 and TRBJ2-1; D might be TRBD1 (5 bases). The length of the CDR3 is 11 residues. Germline V lookup: CDR1 SGHNT, CDR2 YYREEE (reference sequence). The ends were cut back, 1 base at V and 10 bases at J, with 6 bases in the middle. The CDR3 DNA sequence: TGTGCCAGCAGCTTGTCAGGGGAGCAGTTCTTC. As protein: CASSLSGEQFF.

The chain employs TRBV25-1 and TRBJ2-1; tentative D call: TRBD2 (5 bases). The V gene's germline CDR1 is MGHDK and CDR2 SYGVNS. The CDR3 totals 11 residues. Trimming pared 6 bases from V and 9 bases from J, leaving 9 bases between. In DNA form, the CDR3 reads TGTGCCAGCAGACTGGGGAGTGAGCAGTTCTTC. Protein sequence: CASRLGSEQFF. Full variable domain (remainder filled in from reference TRBV25-1 and TRBJ2-1): EADIYQTPRYLVIGTGKKITLECSQTMGHDKMYWYQQDPGMELHLIHYSYGVNSTEKGDLSSESTVSRIRTEHFPLTLESARPSHTSQYLCASRLGSEQFFGPGTRLTVL.

This clone was counted a single time. The chain couples TRBV18 to TRBJ2-5; possible D gene TRBD1, 5 bases. The CDR3 loop spans 17 amino acids. Trimming removed 4 bases from V and 2 bases from J, with 20 bases in between. Germline CDR1 reads KGHSH; CDR2 reads LQKENI. For the CDR3, the DNA is TGTGCCAGCTCACGGTACTCGGACATCCCCTTACAAGAGACCCAGTACTTC. Translating it yields CASSRYSDIPLQETQYF.

The chain combines TRBV4-3 with TRBJ2-1; 8 nucleotides align to TRBD2. With V trimmed by 0 bases and J by 7 bases, 5 bases remained unmatched. Germline V gives CDR1 LGHNA, CDR2 YSLEER. The length of the CDR3 is 15 residues. The CDR3 DNA sequence: TGCGCCAGCAGCCAAGATGGACTAGCTAGGAATGAGCAGTTCTTC. Translated, it gives CASSQDGLARNEQFF.

The V call is TRBV5-1, the J call TRBJ2-2; possible D gene TRBD1, 6 bases. Germline-derived CDR1 and CDR2 are SGHRS and YFSETQ. The germline V and J ends were trimmed by 2 bases and 4 bases, with 12 bases remaining between them. This CDR3 has 15 amino acids. CDR3 DNA: TGCGCCAGCAGCTTTAGGTTCAGGGGCACCGGGGAGCTGTTTTTT. Translating it yields CASSFRFRGTGELFF.

V is TRBV9 and J is TRBJ1-4; TRBD1 agrees at 7 bases. CDR1 is SGDLS and CDR2 is YYNGEE in the germline V gene. With V trimmed by 4 bases and J by 6 bases, 9 bases remained unmatched. This CDR3 spans 15 amino acids. CDR3 residues: CASSPRTGEYEKLFF. The CDR3 nucleotides are TGTGCCAGCAGCCCCCGGACAGGAGAATATGAAAAACTGTTTTTT.

The J gene is TRBJ1-4, the V gene TRBV7-9, with 10 bases aligning to TRBD1. V gave up 5 bases and J gave up 6 bases; unmatched junction bases: 6. Germline V gene lookup returns CDR1 SEHNR and CDR2 FQNEAQ (reference sequence). The CDR3 spans 15 residues. The CDR3 DNA follows: TGTGCCAGCAGCAGATATGGGACAGGGGATGAAAAACTGTTTTTT. Translation: CASSRYGTGDEKLFF.

This clone was recorded once. The chain has TRBV16 and TRBJ2-7; TRBD2 matches 7 bases. This CDR3 contains 16 residues. The trim removed 1 base at V and 3 bases at J, leaving 9 bases unmatched. Looked up from germline, CDR1 is KGHSY and CDR2 is FQNENV. The CDR3 DNA sequence: TGTGCCAGCAGCCAATGGGGAGGGAGTAAGAACTACGAGCAGTACTTC. It translates to CASSQWGGSKNYEQYF.

This clone was picked up one time. V is TRBV29-1 and J is TRBJ2-7; D perhaps matches TRBD2 (6 bases). This CDR3 has 14 amino acids. V shed 3 bases and J shed 1 base, with 13 bases lying between them. The germline gives CDR1 SQVTM, CDR2 ANQGSEA. CDR3: CSVDVGRGSYEQYF. DNA for the CDR3: TGCAGCGTTGATGTCGGGAGAGGTTCCTACGAGCAGTACTTC.

This sequence joins TRBV30 and TRBJ2-7, with 9 bases that match TRBD1. Germline CDR1 GTSNPN, CDR2 SVGIG (reference sequence). The junction had 3 bases not matched to a gene; V was cut back by 1 base and J by 2 bases. The CDR3 is 14 residues long. This chain's CDR3 is CAWSAGTGTYEQYF. The CDR3 bases are TGTGCCTGGAGTGCCGGGACAGGGACCTACGAGCAGTACTTC.

The chain couples TRBV19 to TRBJ2-6; no reliable D call. Trimming removed 1 base from V and 0 bases from J, with 10 bases in between. Germline CDR1 and CDR2: LNHDA and SQIVND (reference sequence). The CDR3 covers 17 residues. The CDR3 spells CASSIGQAFSGANVLTF. DNA of the CDR3: TGTGCCAGTAGTATAGGCCAGGCCTTCTCTGGGGCCAACGTCCTGACTTTC.

The CDR3 here is CASSIEIGTLYEQYF. CDR3 coding DNA: TGTGCCAGTAGTATTGAGATAGGGACACTCTACGAGCAGTACTTC. This chain links TRBV19 with TRBJ2-7; D is perhaps TRBD1 (6 bases). V dropped 3 bases and J dropped 3 bases, with 15 bases sitting between them. CDR1 is LNHDA and CDR2 is SQIVND in the germline V gene (reference sequence). The CDR3 is 15 amino acids. The full variable domain, completed using reference TRBV19 and TRBJ2-7, is DGGITQSPKYLFRKEGQNVTLSCEQNLNHDAMYWYRQDPGQGLRLIYYSQIVNDFQKGDIAEGYSVSREKKESFPLTVTSAQKNPTAFYLCASSIEIGTLYEQYFGPGTRLTVT.

Concerning this clone itself: Other DNA sequences in this specimen translate into the identical CDR3. The V call is TRBV5-4, the J call TRBJ2-1, with 9 bases lining up with TRBD2. This CDR3 is built from 15 residues. Looked up from germline, CDR1 is SGHNT and CDR2 is YYREEE (reference sequence). Trimming cost V 1 base and J 4 bases; bases outside gene matches: 3. The chain's CDR3 is CASSLKREAYNEQFF. The CDR3, as DNA: TGTGCCAGCAGCTTGAAGCGGGAGGCTTACAATGAGCAGTTCTTC.

The rearrangement links TRBV28 to TRBJ1-1; 7 nucleotides match TRBD1. The CDR3 contains 13 residues. CDR1 and CDR2 from the germline V gene are MDHEN and SYDVKM. After removal of 8 bases from V and 1 base from J, the junction contained 4 bases not matched to a gene. Written as DNA, the CDR3 is TGTGCCAGCCAAGGGGACAGGAACACTGAAGCTTTCTTT. Translating gives CASQGDRNTEAFF.

This clone was detected only once. V usage is TRBV5-4 and J usage is TRBJ1-1, with 7 bases that match TRBD1. V dropped 2 bases and J dropped 1; count of bases not matched to a gene: 11. Looked up from germline, CDR1 is SGHNT and CDR2 is YYREEE (reference sequence). The CDR3 extends over 17 amino acids. CDR3 sequence: CASSLDSGQVGNTEAFF. CDR3 sequence (DNA): TGTGCCAGCAGCTTAGATTCAGGACAGGTCGGGAACACTGAAGCTTTCTTT.

J is TRBJ1-1 and V is TRBV6-6, with unresolved D. The germline V gene encodes CDR1 MNHNY and CDR2 SVGAGI (reference sequence). This CDR3 comprises 11 residues. V was pared by 8 bases and J by 5 bases, with 9 bases between. The CDR3 here is CASLGGTEAFF. The CDR3 DNA reads TGTGCCAGCCTCGGTGGGACTGAAGCTTTCTTT.

This chain links TRBV27 with TRBJ2-3; 7 nucleotides match TRBD1. Germline values: CDR1 MNHEY, CDR2 SMNVEV (reference sequence). With 2 bases clipped from V and 1 base from J, the junction kept 3 bases outside the gene matches. The CDR3 is 15 amino acids. The CDR3: CASSLQTGRTDTQYF. CDR3 sequence (DNA): TGTGCCAGCAGTTTACAGACAGGGCGCACAGATACGCAGTATTTT.